A selection of T cell receptor beta chains follows, all from one sample in a study of T cell responses to AZD1222 COVID-19 vaccine. TCRdb's copy holds only in-frame clones and misses some; the assay was immunoSEQ multiplex PCR. The data show about 200,000 clones, 94% seen once. Sequencing was performed on peripheral blood, taken 28 days after the second dose of the MenACWY control vaccine. The receptor source for this set is an adult who received the MenACWY meningococcal vaccine as a control. CDR3s include the opening cysteine and the closing phenylalanine or tryptophan. A D gene is named only where the DNA matches it firmly. Size is stated for part of the rows, as once, few or many counts, or as a class when the clone is expanded.

j_gene	d_gene	v_gene	abundance	CDR3nt	CDR3aa
TRBJ1-5	.	TRBV9	.	TGTGCCAGCAGCGTAGGGGCCGAGGCGGGACTGCCCCAGCATTTT	CASSVGAEAGLPQHF
TRBJ1-1	TRBD1	TRBV7-3	.	TGTGCCAGCAGCTCCGGACAGGGGAACACTGAAGCTTTCTTT	CASSSGQGNTEAFF
TRBJ1-4	.	TRBV5-1	.	TGCGCCAGCAGCTTGGAAGGGATGATTCGCGGGGAACTGTTTTTT	CASSLEGMIRGELFF
TRBJ1-1	.	TRBV14	.	TGTGCCAGCAGCGACTTACCGGGGGGGGCTTTCTTT	CASSDLPGGAFF
TRBJ2-5	TRBD1	TRBV24-1	once	TGTGCCACCAGTGATCCCGGGACAGAGCCTCCAGAGACCCAGTACTTC	CATSDPGTEPPETQYF
TRBJ1-4	.	TRBV7-9	.	TGTGCCAGCAGCCCAGAGGGGAGCTCTAATGAAAAACTGTTTTTT	CASSPEGSSNEKLFF
TRBJ2-3	TRBD1	TRBV7-9	.	TGTGCCAGCAGCATCGGACAGGGGGGAGATACGCAGTATTTT	CASSIGQGGDTQYF
TRBJ2-1	.	TRBV9	.	TGTGCCAGCAGCGTAGGACAGAGCAATGAGCAGTTCTTC	CASSVGQSNEQFF
TRBJ2-7	TRBD1	TRBV25-1	.	TGTGCCAGCGCGCCGGACAGGGGGATAGGCGAGCAGTACTTC	CASAPDRGIGEQYF
TRBJ2-7	TRBD1	TRBV7-9	once	TGTGCCAGCAGCACCACCGGGACAGGGGGCTACGAGCAGTACTTC	CASSTTGTGGYEQYF
TRBJ2-5	.	TRBV6-5	.	TGTGCCAGCAGGGGGGATGCGGAGACCCAGTACTTC	CASRGDAETQYF
TRBJ1-6	.	TRBV27	.	TGTGCCAGCAGTTTAGGGTCCCCTGCACCCCTCCACTTT	CASSLGSPAPLHF
TRBJ2-2	TRBD1	TRBV5-4	once	TGTGCCAGCAGCCTCGACAGGGGGGATTTCGGGGAGCTGTTTTTT	CASSLDRGDFGELFF
TRBJ2-7	.	TRBV7-9	few	TGTGCCAGCAGCTTTAATGAGCGGATCTACGAGCAGTACTTC	CASSFNERIYEQYF
TRBJ1-5	TRBD1	TRBV27	.	TGTGCCAGCAGATTAAGCCGGGACAGCTATCAGCCCCAGCATTTT	CASRLSRDSYQPQHF
TRBJ1-4	.	TRBV7-9	.	TGTGCCAGCAGCTGGACAACTAATGAAAAACTGTTTTTT	CASSWTTNEKLFF
TRBJ2-1	TRBD2	TRBV7-3	.	TGTGCCAGCAGCCCTAGCGGGAGCACCTACAATGAGCAGTTCTTC	CASSPSGSTYNEQFF
TRBJ1-4	TRBD1	TRBV28	once	TGTGCCAGCAGGGGACAGGTCGGTGAAAAACTGTTTTTT	CASRGQVGEKLFF
TRBJ2-1	.	TRBV10-2	.	TGCGCCAGCAGTGTTGGAGATGAGCAGTTCTTC	CASSVGDEQFF
TRBJ1-1	.	TRBV28	.	TGTGCCAGCAGTTTGTTATCCGGTAATTCTGAAGCTTTCTTT	CASSLLSGNSEAFF
TRBJ1-2	TRBD1	TRBV28	.	TGTGCCAGCAGTATAGACAGGGACGACTATGGCTACACCTTC	CASSIDRDDYGYTF
TRBJ2-1	TRBD2	TRBV30	.	TGTGCCTGGAGTCTAGCGGGAGGGTCATCCTACAATGAGCAGTTCTTC	CAWSLAGGSSYNEQFF
TRBJ2-5	TRBD1	TRBV28	once	TGTGCCACCTGCGCAGGGGGCTTGGAGACCCAGTACTTC	CATCAGGLETQYF
TRBJ2-2	.	TRBV6-4	once	TGTGCCAGCAGTCGTGGCACGAACACCGGGGAGCTGTTTTTT	CASSRGTNTGELFF
TRBJ1-5	TRBD1	TRBV6-1	.	TGTGCCAGCAGTGAACCTATACAGGGGGCAAAACAGCCCCAGCATTTT	CASSEPIQGAKQPQHF
TRBJ2-5	TRBD1	TRBV3-1/TRBV3-2	.	TGTGCCAGCAGCCAAGGGCGTAGAGGGGGCTTGGAGACCCAGTACTTC	CASSQGRRGGLETQYF
TRBJ2-6	TRBD2	TRBV3-1/TRBV3-2	.	TGTGCCAGCAGCCAATACCGCGGGAGGGTCACTGGGGCCAACGTCCTGACTTTC	CASSQYRGRVTGANVLTF
TRBJ2-1	TRBD2	TRBV7-9	.	TGTGCCAGCAGCTTCCTAGCGGGCGAGCAGTTCTTC	CASSFLAGEQFF
TRBJ2-7	.	TRBV7-2	.	TGTGCCAGCAGCTTAGTGTCCTCCTTGTCCGAGCAGTACTTC	CASSLVSSLSEQYF
TRBJ2-2	TRBD2	TRBV4-1	.	TGCGCCAGCAGCCAAGGTACGGGAGGTACCGGGGAGCTGTTTTTT	CASSQGTGGTGELFF
TRBJ2-2	TRBD1	TRBV7-8	few	TGTGCCAGCAGAGATCCCGGGACAGGGCTTTCGGGGGAGCTGTTTTTT	CASRDPGTGLSGELFF
TRBJ2-3	TRBD2	TRBV5-4	.	TGTGCCAGCAGCTTGAGTTCCGTGCGGGGGGGAGCAGATACGCAGTATTTT	CASSLSSVRGGADTQYF
TRBJ2-2	TRBD2	TRBV19	few	TGTGCCAGTAGACAAGCGGGGGAACGTACCGGGGAGCTGTTTTTT	CASRQAGERTGELFF
TRBJ2-1	.	TRBV12-5	.	TGTGCTAGTGGCCCCGACCCCCGAAATGAGCAGTTCTTC	CASGPDPRNEQFF
TRBJ1-1	.	TRBV7-2	.	TGTGCCAGCAGCCTCGACGAAGCTTTCTTT	CASSLDEAFF
TRBJ2-1	.	TRBV6-5	.	TGTGCCAGCAGTTACTCTCGGGGCCTTTACAATGAGCAGTTCTTC	CASSYSRGLYNEQFF
TRBJ2-1	TRBD2	TRBV11-2	.	TGTGCCAGCAGCTTAGTCCTAGCGGGAGGCCTCGGAGCCTACAATGAGCAGTTCTTC	CASSLVLAGGLGAYNEQFF
TRBJ2-7	.	TRBV27	once	TGTGCCAGCAGTTTCGGACGGGGACCGTACGAGCAGTACTTC	CASSFGRGPYEQYF
TRBJ2-6	TRBD1	TRBV5-1	.	TGCGCCAGCAGCTTGGTGATGCAGGGGGCGCTAGGTGGGGCCAACGTCCTGACTTTC	CASSLVMQGALGGANVLTF
TRBJ1-3	.	TRBV7-2	.	TGTGCCAGCAGCTGGTCTCAGGGGTCTGGAAACACCATATATTTT	CASSWSQGSGNTIYF